This T cell receptor (beta chain) is drawn from a study of cytomegalovirus exposure and HLA in healthy donors. Regarding the study as a whole: In the analysis, some V segments, TRBV6-2 and TRBV6-3 included, were excluded as indistinguishable. Several of the most significant clusters appeared linked to common viral pathogens, based on a later analysis.

Only a few counts were recorded for this clone. The antigen remains unidentified. The CDR3 has 11 residues. Germline V gene data show CDR1 as MDHEN and CDR2 as SYDVKM. V lost 0 bases to trimming and J lost 14 bases, with 10 bases between them. The PCR made use of 60 Vbeta and 13 Jbeta primers. The protocol was immunoSEQ multiplex PCR, while the TCRdb copy is restricted to in-frame clones and leaves out a portion. The sample consists of about 110,000 clones, 76% of them appearing once. The chain uses TRBV28 and TRBJ1-2; D call uncertain. The specimen sequenced was PBMCs. The clonotype was recovered from a man aged 30 to 45 in good health and CMV-seropositive. The CDR3 coding sequence is TGTGCCAGCAGTTTATGGGCCACAAAAACCTTC. This encodes CASSLWATKTF.